Below, 21 T cell receptor beta chains from the same sample are listed, as sequenced in a study of cytomegalovirus exposure and HLA in healthy donors. 13 Jbeta primers and 60 Vbeta primers were used for the PCR. Produced via immunoSEQ multiplex PCR; TCRdb's table is partial and in-frame only. The table shows about 150,000 clones, with roughly four fifths occurring only once. Material: PBMCs. All receptors derive from a man aged 25 to 45 in good health and CMV-seropositive.

The genes are TRBV2 and TRBJ2-5, with no clear D. The germline V gene has CDR1 SNHLY and CDR2 FYNNEI. Trimming shortened V by 5 bases and J by 5 bases, and 15 bases separated the two germline ends. This CDR3 spans 14 amino acids. This chain's CDR3 is CASSKPPMSETQYF. The CDR3 nucleotides read TGTGCCAGCAGTAAGCCCCCTATGTCCGAGACCCAGTACTTC.

The chain has TRBV11-2 and TRBJ2-1; weak D call: TRBD2 (5 bases). This CDR3 is built from 15 residues. V shed 3 bases and J shed 3 bases, with 12 bases lying between them. Germline V gene sequence: CDR1 SGHAT, CDR2 FQNNGV. The DNA of the CDR3 is TGTGCCAGCAGCTTGGACTGGTCCGACTACAATGAGCAGTTCTTC. Residues: CASSLDWSDYNEQFF.

This clone is a singleton in its sample. The V call is TRBV7-4, the J call TRBJ2-5; 7 bases are a match to TRBD2. This CDR3 spans 17 amino acids. CDR1 SGHVT and CDR2 SQSDAQ come from the germline V gene. Losses at the gene ends were 4 bases for V and 2 bases for J; bases not matched to a gene: 13. CDR3 sequence reads: CASSSITKRDKQETQYF. CDR3 coding DNA: TGTGCCAGCAGCTCCATTACTAAGCGGGATAAACAAGAGACCCAGTACTTC.

The genes are TRBV5-1 and TRBJ2-3; D perhaps matches TRBD2 (6 bases). The germline V gene encodes CDR1 SGHRS and CDR2 YFSETQ. V was shortened by 4 bases and J by 4 bases, with 10 bases between the two germline ends. The CDR3 loop spans 13 amino acids. The CDR3 spells CASSQGLSDTQYF. The CDR3, as DNA: TGCGCCAGCAGCCAAGGACTATCAGATACGCAGTATTTT. The whole variable domain, filled in from reference TRBV5-1 and TRBJ2-3, reads KAGVTQTPRYLIKTRGQQVTLSCSPISGHRSVSWYQQTPGQGLQFLFEYFSETQRNKGNFPGRFSGRQFSNSRSEMNVSTLELGDSALYLCASSQGLSDTQYFGPGTRLTVL.

The rearrangement uses TRBV27 and TRBJ2-6; no clear D gene. The length of the CDR3 is 15 residues. Trimming cost V 0 bases and J 0 bases, with 3 bases left between them. The germline gives CDR1 MNHEY, CDR2 SMNVEV (reference sequence). The CDR3 sequence is CASSLSRSGANVLTF. The DNA for the CDR3 is TGTGCCAGCAGTTTATCCCGCTCTGGGGCCAACGTCCTGACTTTC.

The chain couples TRBV7-9 to TRBJ2-5, with D possibly being TRBD2 (6 bases). Germline V gives CDR1 SEHNR, CDR2 FQNEAQ (reference sequence). V was shortened by 5 bases and J by 2 bases, with 24 bases between the two germline ends. CDR3 length: 18 amino acids. Here the CDR3 reads CASSPKDVGAGWQETQYF. The CDR3 DNA reads TGTGCCAGCAGCCCGAAAGACGTTGGGGCGGGGTGGCAAGAGACCCAGTACTTC.

The gene calls are TRBV5-4 and TRBJ2-3; 8 bases line up with TRBD2. Losses at the gene ends were 2 bases for V and 4 bases for J; bases not matched to a gene: 6. This CDR3 contains 15 residues. The germline CDR1 and CDR2 sequences are SGHNT and YYREEE (reference sequence). CDR3 DNA: TGTGCCAGCAGCTTTAGCGGGACCCGCCCAGATACGCAGTATTTT. Residues: CASSFSGTRPDTQYF.

The chain uses TRBV11-2 and TRBJ2-2, with TRBD1 as a possible D gene (5 bases). V shed 3 bases and J shed 4 bases, with 9 bases lying between them. The CDR3 extends over 14 amino acids. Germline CDR1 and CDR2: SGHAT and FQNNGV. DNA of the CDR3: TGTGCCAGCAGCTTGACCAGGGTCACCGGGGAGCTGTTTTTT. This sequence encodes CASSLTRVTGELFF.

The chain's CDR3 is CASSPGDSPSHESGYTF. In DNA form, the CDR3 reads TGTGCCAGCAGCCCCGGGGACAGTCCTTCCCATGAGAGCGGCTACACCTTC. The J gene is TRBJ1-2, the V gene TRBV9; 7 positions match TRBD1. V lost 4 bases and J lost 8; bases outside the gene matches: 20. The CDR3 covers 17 residues. Germline V CDR1 and CDR2: SGDLS, YYNGEE.

This clone was found once. The rearrangement joins TRBV5-4 to TRBJ2-6; 12 bases fit TRBD1. The germline CDR1 and CDR2 sequences are SGHNT and YYREEE (reference sequence). Germline trimming cut 0 bases from V and 4 bases from J; bases unmatched to any gene: 8. There are 19 residues in the CDR3. The CDR3 spells CASSLVFRDRGPGANVLTF. CDR3 sequence (DNA): TGTGCCAGCAGCTTGGTTTTTCGGGACAGGGGGCCCGGGGCCAACGTCCTGACTTTC.

This chain joins TRBV27 and TRBJ1-6; 10 bases are a match to TRBD1. CDR1 is MNHEY, CDR2 SMNVEV, per germline (reference sequence). The CDR3 is made up of 17 amino acids. Losses at the gene ends were 5 bases for V and 10 bases for J; bases not matched to a gene: 14. This chain's CDR3 is CASSNRDRGLLRSPLHF. The CDR3 region has the DNA TGTGCCAGCAGTAACCGGGACAGGGGTCTTCTCAGGTCACCCCTCCACTTT.

The chain recombines TRBV19 with TRBJ1-6; 10 nucleotides agree with TRBD1. V dropped 8 bases and J dropped 8; count of bases not matched to a gene: 0. Germline assignment: CDR1 LNHDA and CDR2 SQIVND (reference sequence). This CDR3 has 12 amino acids. The CDR3 region has the DNA TGTGCCAGTGGGACAGGGGATTCACCCCTCCACTTT. Translated: CASGTGDSPLHF.

The chain employs TRBV18 and TRBJ1-2; D is undetermined. The CDR3 runs to 13 residues. Germline CDR1 and CDR2: KGHSH and LQKENI. V lost 3 bases and J 8 bases, leaving 13 bases between the germline ends. The CDR3 spells CASSPSTMRGYTF. In nucleotides, the CDR3 is TGTGCCAGCTCACCGAGTACGATGAGGGGCTACACCTTC.

The chain has TRBV6-1 and TRBJ1-5, with D unresolved. The CDR3 spans 12 residues. The germline gives CDR1 MNHNS, CDR2 SASEGT. The ends were cut back, 3 bases at V and 6 bases at J, with 6 bases in the middle. The CDR3 protein is CASSDGGQPQHF. The CDR3 bases are TGTGCCAGCAGTGACGGCGGTCAGCCCCAGCATTTT.

The chain couples TRBV2 to TRBJ1-4; D remains unclear. V shed 3 bases and J shed 5 bases, with 10 bases lying between them. The CDR3 runs to 14 residues. Germline loops: CDR1 SNHLY, CDR2 FYNNEI. Here the CDR3 DNA reads TGTGCCAGCAGTGATATTTCAGGAAATGAAAAACTGTTTTTT. Translating it yields CASSDISGNEKLFF.

The rearrangement links TRBV6-1 to TRBJ1-2, with TRBD1 as a possible D gene (6 bases). The germline V gene encodes CDR1 MNHNS and CDR2 SASEGT. CDR3 length equals 15 residues. Trimming removed 5 bases at V and 6 bases at J, with 19 bases between. CDR3 loop: CASSTVGGQANGYTF. The CDR3 DNA reads TGTGCCAGCAGTACCGTCGGGGGGCAGGCGAATGGCTACACCTTC.

J is TRBJ2-4 and V is TRBV27; 9 bases align to TRBD1. The junction had 6 bases not matched to a gene; V was cut back by 6 bases and J by 6 bases. Germline CDR1 and CDR2: MNHEY and SMNVEV (reference sequence). This CDR3 contains 14 residues. The CDR3 spells CASRQQGARNIQYF. CDR3 DNA sequence: TGTGCCAGCAGGCAACAGGGGGCAAGAAACATTCAGTACTTC.

This chain uses TRBV28 with TRBJ2-2; tentative D call: TRBD2 (5 bases). The CDR3 has 12 amino acids. Germline assignment: CDR1 MDHEN and CDR2 SYDVKM. V lost 8 bases and J 4 bases, leaving 8 bases between the germline ends. The CDR3 DNA reads TGTGCCAGCTCTGAGGGCACCGGGGAGCTGTTTTTT. Its translation is CASSEGTGELFF.

The V and J genes are TRBV28 and TRBJ2-7; 9 bases map to TRBD1. The germline V gene has CDR1 MDHEN and CDR2 SYDVKM. The CDR3 is made up of 13 amino acids. With V trimmed by 8 bases and J by 3 bases, 5 bases remained unmatched. CDR3 region: CASGGQGFYEQYF. The DNA of the CDR3 is TGTGCCAGCGGGGGACAGGGTTTCTACGAGCAGTACTTC.

The genes are TRBV25-1 and TRBJ2-2; TRBD2 matches 14 bases. J was trimmed by 0 bases and V by 6 bases; bases with no gene match: 0. The length of the CDR3 is 16 residues. Germline CDR1 MGHDK, CDR2 SYGVNS. Written as DNA, the CDR3 is TGTGCCAGCAGGACTAGCGGGAGGGCGAACACCGGGGAGCTGTTTTTT. Protein sequence: CASRTSGRANTGELFF.

The chain combines TRBV7-2 with TRBJ2-7; D unresolved. This CDR3 is 15 amino acids long. The germline CDR1 and CDR2 sequences are SGHTA and FQGNSA. V was shortened by 2 bases and J by 3 bases, with 14 bases between the two germline ends. The CDR3 DNA reads as TGTGCCAGCAGCTTACAGGCCCCCTCGGTCTACGAGCAGTACTTC. It encodes CASSLQAPSVYEQYF.